A selection of T cell receptor beta chains follows, all from one sample in a study of blood T cell repertoires in COVID-19. TCRdb's table, derived via immunoSEQ multiplex PCR, lists solely in-frame clones and lacks some. The table records around 320,000 clones, about 87% of them present only once. Sequenced input: peripheral blood. Source of these receptors: a woman aged 25 to 39 who had recovered from COVID-19. The conserved cysteine and the conserved F or W are not part of the CDR3 here. Only some rows state a clone size, as once, few, many or a class for expanded clones.

size: .
J: TRBJ1-1
V: TRBV4-1
CDR3: ASSQAVSRNTEAF

size: .
J: TRBJ1-2
V: TRBV10-3
CDR3: AISTRDKSRVYGYT

size: .
J: TRBJ2-7
V: TRBV19
CDR3: ASSIDRGAPGYEQY

size: .
J: TRBJ2-7
V: TRBV5-1
CDR3: ASSLAQGSYEQY

size: .
J: TRBJ1-2
V: TRBV19
CDR3: ASQDRVYGYT

size: .
J: TRBJ1-5
V: TRBV30
CDR3: AWSGTPGINQPQH

size: .
J: TRBJ1-4
V: TRBV28
CDR3: ASSFAAPEGEKLF

size: .
J: TRBJ1-2
V: TRBV28
CDR3: ASSPAGFGYT

size: .
J: TRBJ2-2
V: TRBV19
CDR3: ASSLGLAGGIGELF

size: .
J: TRBJ2-7
V: TRBV29-1
CDR3: SVQTYEQY

size: .
J: TRBJ2-3
V: TRBV10-3
CDR3: AISEPGDTDTQY

size: .
J: TRBJ1-2
V: TRBV19
CDR3: ASNTGKGRKRYGYT

size: .
J: TRBJ1-4
V: TRBV27
CDR3: ASSSIGQGAEKLF

size: .
J: TRBJ2-3
V: TRBV4-1
CDR3: ASSQGLEFEGTDTQY

size: .
J: TRBJ1-6
V: TRBV5-5
CDR3: ASSRTGASANSPLH

size: .
J: TRBJ1-6
V: TRBV13
CDR3: ASSLNLDTNSPLH

size: .
J: TRBJ2-7
V: TRBV18
CDR3: ASSLRTGDNEQY

size: few
J: TRBJ1-1
V: TRBV7-9
CDR3: ASSQGNTEAF

size: .
J: TRBJ1-2
V: TRBV19
CDR3: ATRTGGAGYGYT

size: .
J: TRBJ2-6
V: TRBV5-1
CDR3: ASSFQGSTGANVLT

size: .
J: TRBJ2-1
V: TRBV15
CDR3: ATSRVKRGGPYNEQF

size: .
J: TRBJ2-5
V: TRBV28
CDR3: ASSVAGTQETQY

size: .
J: TRBJ2-6
V: TRBV20-1
CDR3: SASTRQGPGANVLT

size: .
J: TRBJ1-5
V: TRBV2
CDR3: ASSYRDQPQH

size: .
J: TRBJ1-1
V: TRBV7-9
CDR3: ASSYRPVRRNTEAF

size: .
J: TRBJ2-5
V: TRBV9
CDR3: ASSVAGLAGETQY

size: .
J: TRBJ2-7
V: TRBV29-1
CDR3: SVEDSGDYEQY

size: .
J: TRBJ2-1
V: TRBV7-2
CDR3: ASRRGLASDEQF

size: .
J: TRBJ2-6
V: TRBV9
CDR3: ASSGVGAGANVLT

size: .
J: TRBJ1-5
V: TRBV3-1/TRBV3-2
CDR3: ASSPRGGEEPQH

size: .
J: TRBJ2-6
V: TRBV5-6
CDR3: ASSQETGYSGANVLT

size: .
J: TRBJ1-2
V: TRBV18
CDR3: ASSSGQGGNYGYT

size: .
J: TRBJ1-2
V: TRBV5-6
CDR3: ASSAGQAGGYT

size: .
J: TRBJ2-6
V: TRBV28
CDR3: ASSLWSSGANVLT

size: few
J: TRBJ2-3
V: TRBV5-1
CDR3: ASSLGQGADGTDTQY